The 14 T cell receptor beta chains below all came from one sample that was sequenced in a study of T cells in Graves' hyperthyroidism and ophthalmopathy. TCR beta CDR3 regions were amplified from RNA transcripts. HTBI primers were the set used in a first-round RT-PCR of the TCR CDR3. TCRdb passed the multiplex PCR reads through MiXCR, listing each CDR3 protein once. Altogether roughly 500,000 distinct CDR3 sequences are present, about 14% being singletons, with the ten largest covering under 7%. The sequenced material came from blood. The receptors here all came from a woman aged 25 to 39 with Graves' hyperthyroidism that later progressed to Graves' ophthalmopathy.

The rearrangement links TRBV5-1 to TRBJ2-1, with D hard to call. Germline-derived CDR1 and CDR2 are SGHRS and YFSETQ. This CDR3 comprises 12 residues. Trimming removed 1 base from V and 9 bases from J, with 8 bases in between. CDR3 sequence reads: CASSLRLSEQFF. The CDR3 DNA sequence: TGCGCCAGCAGCTTGAGATTGAGTGAGCAGTTCTTC.

The V call is TRBV7-3, the J call TRBJ1-2; TRBD1 aligns across 8 bases. CDR1 SGHTA and CDR2 FQGTGA come from the germline V gene. Losses at the gene ends were 2 bases for V and 12 bases for J; bases not matched to a gene: 8. The CDR3 covers 13 residues. CDR3 nucleotide sequence: TGTGCCAGCAGCTTAGTCTCAGGGGGCGAAAACACCTTC. Translated, it gives CASSLVSGGENTF.

This clonotype was observed a handful of times. The gene calls are TRBV7-9 and TRBJ1-1; no firm D call. The CDR3 runs 13 residues. Germline V gene data show CDR1 as SEHNR and CDR2 as FQNEAQ (reference sequence). V shed 1 base and J shed 5 bases, with 8 bases lying between them. CDR3 sequence: CASSLEQQTEAFF. Here the CDR3 DNA reads TGTGCCAGCAGCTTAGAACAGCAAACTGAAGCTTTCTTT. The full variable domain, in which reference TRBV7-9 and TRBJ1-1 provide the parts outside the CDR3, is DTGVSQNPRHKITKRGQNVTFRCDPISEHNRLYWYRQTLGQGPEFLTYFQNEAQLEKSRLLSDRFSAERPKGSFSTLEIQRTEQGDSAMYLCASSLEQQTEAFFGQGTRLTVV.

This clonotype was seen many times. For the CDR3, the DNA is TGTGCCAGCTCAACTTCTCAAGAGACCCAGTACTTC. Its translation is CASSTSQETQYF. The J gene is TRBJ2-5, the V gene TRBV18; D remains ambiguous. Between the trimmed V and J ends, which lost 5 bases and 2 bases, there was a span of 6 bases. Germline CDR1 and CDR2: KGHSH and LQKENI. CDR3 size: 12 residues.

The chain carries TRBV9 and TRBJ2-7; D is tentatively TRBD1 or TRBD2 (5 bases each). Per the germline V gene, CDR1 is SGDLS and CDR2 is YYNGEE. The CDR3 is made up of 15 amino acids. V was pared by 0 bases and J by 2 bases, with 12 bases between. In DNA form, the CDR3 reads TGTGCCAGCAGCGTAGGTGGGGACCATCCCTACGAGCAGTACTTC. Translated, it gives CASSVGGDHPYEQYF.

This clonotype was counted between two and nine times. V gene TRBV5-1 combines with J gene TRBJ2-1; D is possibly TRBD2 (7 bases). V shed 2 bases and J shed 7 bases, with 13 bases lying between them. From germline, CDR1 is SGHRS and CDR2 YFSETQ. This CDR3 comprises 14 residues. The DNA of the CDR3 is TGCGCCAGCAGCTTAGGGGGAGGGGTGAATGAGCAGTTCTTC. Translated: CASSLGGGVNEQFF.

This clonotype was seen ten or more times. The chain has TRBV7-9 and TRBJ1-1; TRBD1 matches 7 bases. Per germline, CDR1 SEHNR and CDR2 FQNEAQ (reference sequence). With 5 bases clipped from V and 6 bases from J, the junction kept 9 bases outside the gene matches. CDR3 size: 14 residues. The CDR3 DNA reads TGTGCCAGCAGCCAGGGGGAGGGTTGGGCTGAAGCTTTCTTT. It codes for CASSQGEGWAEAFF.

The CDR3 nucleotides are TGTGCCAGTTCCGGGCTTAATGAAAAACTGTTTTTT. Its translation: CASSGLNEKLFF. The V call is TRBV19, the J call TRBJ1-4; no firm D call. This CDR3 spans 12 amino acids. Trimming cost V 8 bases and J 4 bases, with 8 bases left between them. Germline-derived CDR1 and CDR2 are LNHDA and SQIVND (reference sequence).

This clonotype was picked up many times. J is TRBJ1-2 and V is TRBV10-3, with D possibly TRBD1 on 5 matching bases. The CDR3 extends over 13 amino acids. Germline V gene sequence: CDR1 ENHRY, CDR2 SYGVKD. Deletions cut 2 bases from V and 3 bases from J, with 7 bases between. The CDR3, as DNA: TGTGCCATCAGTGAGGACAGATACTATGGCTACACCTTC. Amino acids: CAISEDRYYGYTF.

There are many counts of this clonotype. The genes are TRBV20-1 and TRBJ2-7, with 7 nucleotides matching TRBD1. Trimming cost V 6 bases and J 2 bases; bases outside gene matches: 13. The CDR3 is 15 residues long. CDR1 and CDR2 (germline): DFQATT, SNEGSKA (reference sequence). CDR3 in amino acids: CSARTRGQPTYEQYF. The CDR3 DNA is TGCAGTGCCCGTACTAGGGGACAGCCAACCTACGAGCAGTACTTC.

This clonotype has just a few counts. The J gene is TRBJ2-3, the V gene TRBV20-1; D remains unclear. Germline V gene lookup returns CDR1 DFQATT and CDR2 SNEGSKA (reference sequence). The CDR3 is 13 amino acids. Trimming shortened V by 3 bases and J by 2 bases, and 9 bases separated the two germline ends. The CDR3 is CSASISLTDTQYF. As DNA, the CDR3 is TGCAGTGCTAGTATTTCCCTCACAGATACGCAGTATTTT.

A word on this clonotype: The junction shows a germline mismatch at one end, possibly a read error. J is TRBJ2-3 and V is TRBV7-9; 7 bases align to TRBD1. This CDR3 comprises 18 residues. Germline CDR1 SEHNR, CDR2 FQNEAQ (reference sequence). CDR3 region: CASTILKGTFYGTDMQYF. CDR3 nucleotide sequence: TGTGCCAGCACCATCTTAAAGGGGACATTCTATGGGACAGATATGCAGTATTTT.

This clonotype was recorded at least ten times. This chain connects TRBV3-1 to TRBJ1-1; no reliable D call. Germline CDR1 reads LGHDT; CDR2 reads YNNKEL (reference sequence). V shed 1 base and J shed 4 bases, with 7 bases lying between them. The CDR3 consists of 13 residues. The CDR3 DNA reads TGTGCCAGCAGCCAAGCGGGGATCACTGAAGCTTTCTTT. It codes for CASSQAGITEAFF.

At least ten counts were recorded for this clonotype. This chain joins TRBV20-1 and TRBJ1-1, with D unresolved. The CDR3 spans 15 residues. Trimming cost V 0 bases and J 6 bases, with 17 bases left between them. Germline V gives CDR1 DFQATT, CDR2 SNEGSKA (reference sequence). CDR3 residues: CSARDEGSPRSEAFF. As DNA, the CDR3 is TGCAGTGCTAGAGATGAGGGCAGCCCTCGCTCTGAAGCTTTCTTT.